These 13 T cell receptor beta chains originate from one sample sequenced in a study of CD8+CD57+ T cells in acquired aplastic anemia. For CDR3 and TCR beta VDJ profiling, genomic DNA was the template used. TCRdb reprocessed the reads with MiXCR, giving one entry per CDR3 protein. Here the sample spans approximately 220,000 distinct CDR3 sequences, 47% being singletons. An expansion of CD8+CD57+ cells by flow cytometry had been shown in patients chosen for sequencing. Sequences were obtained from sorted CD4+, CD8+, or CD8+CD57+ T cells (not recorded which) from PBMCs. The source of these receptors is a human donor with aplastic anemia.

This clonotype was seen a few times. No conserved phenylalanine or tryptophan ends this CDR3, so it is likely a read error. It is unclear where the CDR3 begins or ends on the DNA, so no DNA is shown, and the CDR3 is as TCRdb lists it. This chain connects TRBV6-5 to TRBJ1-1. Germline loops: CDR1 MNHEY, CDR2 SVGAGI. The CDR3 totals 8 residues, both ends included. CDR3 sequence reads: CASSYTTR.

J is TRBJ1-3 and V is TRBV12-3 or TRBV12-4; D remains unclear. This CDR3 has 14 amino acids. V lost 1 base and J lost 4, with 8 bases in between. The CDR3: CASSLGGDGNTIYF. The DNA of the CDR3 is TGTGCCAGCAGTTTAGGGGGAGACGGAAACACCATATATTTT.

This clonotype has a count of ten or more. This chain joins TRBV12-3 or TRBV12-4 and TRBJ2-7; 11 bases are a match to TRBD2. V was pared by 6 bases and J by 11 bases, with 3 bases of the junction left unmatched. This CDR3 contains 11 residues. CDR3 sequence: CASSSSGGKYF. The CDR3 DNA follows: TGTGCCAGCAGCTCTAGCGGGGGGAAGTACTTC.

Concerning this clonotype: This sequence may be a read error, since a much larger clone differs from it by one base. This rearrangement joins TRBV12-3 or TRBV12-4 to TRBJ2-1; either TRBD1 or TRBD2 may supply D (6 bases each). The CDR3 length is 14 residues. V was trimmed by 3 bases and J by 7 bases, leaving 13 bases between them. As DNA, the CDR3 is TGTGCCAGCAGTTTGGGGGGCAGGGGAAATGAGCAGTTCTTC. It encodes CASSLGGRGNEQFF.

This clonotype occurred many times. This sequence joins TRBV15 and TRBJ2-1; 13 bases fit TRBD2. With 3 bases clipped from V and 5 bases from J, the junction kept 13 bases outside the gene matches. Germline-derived CDR1 and CDR2 are LNHNV and YYDKDF (reference sequence). This CDR3 is 19 amino acids long. The CDR3 DNA follows: TGTGCCACCAGCAGGCCGGGACTAGCGGGACTACCGAGGGACAATGAGCAGTTCTTC. Protein: CATSRPGLAGLPRDNEQFF. Full variable domain (rest looked up from reference TRBV15 and TRBJ2-1): DAMVIQNPRYQVTQFGKPVTLSCSQTLNHNVMYWYQQKSSQAPKLLFHYYDKDFNNEADTPDNFQSRRPNTSFCFLDIRSPGLGDTAMYLCATSRPGLAGLPRDNEQFFGPGTRLTVL.

As to this clonotype: Without the conserved terminal phenylalanine or tryptophan, this CDR3 likely stems from a read error. The DNA is left out, because the CDR3 cannot be placed on it with certainty; the CDR3 is given as TCRdb lists it. The chain couples TRBV7-9 to TRBJ1-1. The CDR3 sequence runs 9 residues, both termini included. Per germline, CDR1 SEHNR and CDR2 FQNEAQ (reference sequence). CDR3 protein: CASSLGGFS.

This clonotype was counted at least ten times. This rearrangement joins TRBV9 to TRBJ2-2; D is ambiguous. The germline V and J ends were trimmed by 4 bases and 8 bases, with 6 bases remaining between them. This CDR3 is 11 amino acids long. Germline V lookup: CDR1 SGDLS, CDR2 YYNGEE. The CDR3 is CASSTGGELFF. DNA for the CDR3: TGTGCCAGCAGCACCGGGGGGGAGCTGTTTTTT.

This clonotype occurred once. This chain uses TRBV7-9 with TRBJ1-1; 7 bases match TRBD1. The germline gives CDR1 SEHNR, CDR2 FQNEAQ (reference sequence). The ends lost 5 bases at V and 4 bases at J; junction bases unmatched: 10. The CDR3 extends over 15 amino acids. CDR3 sequence reads: CASSVNPGGTTEAFF. DNA for the CDR3: TGTGCCAGCAGCGTTAATCCAGGGGGGACCACTGAAGCTTTCTTT.

This clonotype was recorded many times. Here the CDR3 reads CASSFGTGLDYEQYF. The DNA for the CDR3 is TGTGCCAGCAGTTTTGGGACAGGACTTGACTACGAGCAGTACTTC. V and J are TRBV11-3 and TRBJ2-7; 8 bases agree with TRBD1. Germline assignment: CDR1 SGHNT and CDR2 YENEEA. With 6 bases clipped from V and 3 bases from J, the junction kept 10 bases outside the gene matches. CDR3 length: 15 residues.

V gene TRBV15 combines with J gene TRBJ1-5; 7 bases line up with TRBD1. Germline V gene sequence: CDR1 LNHNV, CDR2 YYDKDF (reference sequence). The CDR3 consists of 15 residues. J was trimmed by 4 bases and V by 6 bases; bases with no gene match: 9. The CDR3 protein is CATSHSQGRNQPQHF. DNA of the CDR3: TGTGCCACCAGTCATTCACAGGGGCGGAATCAGCCCCAGCATTTT.

This clonotype was observed a few times. The rearrangement joins TRBV6-6 to TRBJ2-7; the D call may be TRBD1 or TRBD2 (6 bases each). This CDR3 is 15 amino acids long. Per germline, CDR1 MNHNY and CDR2 SVGAGI (reference sequence). The V and J ends lost 5 bases and 3 bases respectively, with 17 bases between them. CDR3 amino acids: CASSNPTGGHYEQYF. Here the CDR3 DNA reads TGTGCCAGCAGTAATCCGACAGGAGGGCACTACGAGCAGTACTTC.

This clonotype was picked up many times. The chain carries TRBV6-6 and TRBJ1-3; 7 bases fit TRBD1. Germline V gene lookup returns CDR1 MNHNY and CDR2 SVGAGI (reference sequence). The CDR3 loop spans 16 amino acids. The V and J ends lost 4 bases and 5 bases, in that order; junction bases with no gene match: 11. CDR3 DNA: TGTGCCAGCAGTTCGCCTCTGACAGGGCATAGAAACACCATATATTTT. Its protein is CASSSPLTGHRNTIYF.

The chain carries TRBV7-6 and TRBJ1-2; maybe TRBD1 (6 bases). The germline V gene has CDR1 SGHVS and CDR2 FNYEAQ. Trimming took 3 bases from V and 5 from J, leaving 16 bases between them. The CDR3 length is 15 residues. The CDR3 protein is CASSFGRGASYGYTF. The CDR3 DNA reads as TGTGCCAGCAGCTTCGGACGGGGGGCAAGTTATGGCTACACCTTC.